One TCR beta chain is described in this entry. A much larger clone differs by one base, so this may be a read error. Amplification yielded TCR beta CDR3 regions, with RNA transcripts as the source. An initial round of RT-PCR targeting the TCR CDR3 relied on the HTBI primer set. TCRdb fed the multiplex PCR reads into MiXCR, producing one record per CDR3 protein. The repertoire holds 640,000 or so distinct CDR3 sequences, approximately 15% seen once, with around 7% in the top ten. This record comes from a study of T cells in Graves' hyperthyroidism and ophthalmopathy. Study in general: The blood sample was taken at first diagnosis, before treatment began.

J gave up 3 bases and V 4 bases, and 4 bases lay outside the gene matches. The germline CDR1 and CDR2 sequences are SGHDT and YYEEEE. The CDR3 totals 14 residues. V usage is TRBV5-6 and J usage is TRBJ1-1, with 9 bases identical to TRBD1. Sequencing input: blood. The receptor was derived from a woman between 18 and 29 years old with Graves' ophthalmopathy. CDR3 nucleotides: TGTGCCAGCAGCACTGGACAGGGGTACACTGAAGCTTTCTTT. Protein sequence: CASSTGQGYTEAFF.